Shown below are 10 T cell receptor beta chains from a single sample sequenced in a study of human T cells and chemical hapten exposure. TCRdb re-derived calls from the RACE reads in MiXCR, one entry per CDR3 protein. The sample records some 100,000 distinct CDR3 sequences, roughly a tenth being singletons. Specified time point: patch test 2, 6 weeks after DPC sensitization. This sample's treatment: therapeutic diphenylcyclopropenone sensitization with weekly scalp DPC. The specimen comprised whole blood, sampled in connection with sensitization to the hapten diphenylcyclopropenone (DPC). These receptor sequences come from a woman in her 40s with alopecia areata. Some clones in this sample may be carry-over from other donors' samples.

The chain combines TRBV20-1 with TRBJ2-1; tentatively, D is TRBD2 (6 bases). The CDR3 sequence is 11 residues long. Germline loops: CDR1 DFQATT, CDR2 SNEGSKA (reference sequence). With 6 bases removed from V and 9 bases from J, the gap between germline ends came to 12 bases. The CDR3 is CSAEAGSEQFF. The CDR3 nucleotides are TGCAGTGCCGAAGCGGGCAGTGAGCAGTTCTTC.

A remark on this clonotype: Given a much more abundant clone one base away, this may be a read error. The chain recombines TRBV7-2 with TRBJ2-1; maybe TRBD1 (5 bases). The germline V gene has CDR1 SGHTA and CDR2 FQGNSA. V gave up 3 bases and J gave up 0 bases, with 9 bases separating them. CDR3 length equals 15 residues. CDR3 loop: CASSFIGDSYNEQFF. CDR3 DNA: TGTGCCAGCAGCTTCATAGGGGACTCCTACAATGAGCAGTTCTTC.

This clonotype was found a few times. V usage is TRBV2 and J usage is TRBJ2-5; D is undetermined. CDR1 and CDR2 from the germline V gene are SNHLY and FYNNEI. The CDR3 has 14 residues. Trimming removed 2 bases from V and 1 base from J, with 8 bases in between. For the CDR3, the DNA is TGTGCCAGCAGTGAACTGACTCTCCAAGAGACCCAGTACTTC. Its translation: CASSELTLQETQYF.

V gene TRBV28 combines with J gene TRBJ2-7, with 7 bases identical to TRBD1. Looked up from germline, CDR1 is MDHEN and CDR2 is SYDVKM. The CDR3 length is 14 residues. V was clipped by 7 bases and J by 1 base; unmatched bases: 7. The CDR3 is CASNTPDRSYEQYF. The CDR3 region has the DNA TGTGCCAGCAATACCCCGGACAGGTCCTACGAGCAGTACTTC.

This clonotype was counted ten times or more. The rearrangement uses TRBV6-2 or TRBV6-3 and TRBJ1-1; no firm D call. This CDR3 spans 15 amino acids. Trimming stripped 4 bases from V and 5 bases from J, with 17 bases between. CDR1 is MNHEY and CDR2 is SVGEGT in the germline V gene. In nucleotides, the CDR3 is TGTGCCAGCAGTTCTTTTCCGGGAGGGAGGACTGAAGCTTTCTTT. Its translation: CASSSFPGGRTEAFF.

This chain uses TRBV3-1 with TRBJ1-1, with D maybe TRBD1 (6 bases). This CDR3 has 14 residues. Germline V CDR1 and CDR2: LGHDT, YNNKEL (reference sequence). The V and J ends lost 4 bases and 10 bases respectively, with 19 bases between them. CDR3 amino acids: CASSLSGNRAPAFF. CDR3 sequence (DNA): TGTGCCAGCAGCCTAAGTGGAAACAGGGCCCCAGCTTTCTTT.

The genes are TRBV28 and TRBJ1-4, with D perhaps matching TRBD1 (6 bases). The CDR3 contains 15 residues. V shed 2 bases and J shed 7 bases, with 14 bases lying between them. CDR1 MDHEN and CDR2 SYDVKM come from the germline V gene. The CDR3 DNA follows: TGTGCCAGCAGTTTACCCCAGGGGCCGACTGAAAAACTGTTTTTT. It translates to CASSLPQGPTEKLFF.

The J gene is TRBJ2-5, the V gene TRBV12-3 or TRBV12-4, with a weak D call TRBD2 (6 bases). V lost 6 bases and J 4 bases, leaving 15 bases between the germline ends. This CDR3 contains 14 residues. The CDR3 DNA reads TGTGCCAGCAGCCACGGACCCGGGGGAGAGACCCAGTACTTC. Residues: CASSHGPGGETQYF.

The rearrangement uses TRBV7-9 and TRBJ1-1; 7 bases map to TRBD1. The CDR3 extends over 16 amino acids. V was clipped by 5 bases and J by 1 base; unmatched bases: 10. Looked up from germline, CDR1 is SEHNR and CDR2 is FQNEAQ (reference sequence). DNA of the CDR3: TGTGCCAGCAGCACCCCTCCGGGACAGACGAACACTGAAGCTTTCTTT. Encoded protein: CASSTPPGQTNTEAFF.

This clonotype showed up just a few times. The junction and the germline gene differ at one end; a read error may be behind it. The rearrangement joins TRBV18 to TRBJ2-4; 14 nucleotides line up with TRBD2. The CDR3 contains 14 residues. Germline V gives CDR1 KGHSH, CDR2 LQKENI. The chain's CDR3 is CASSPARLAGGLRF. The DNA of the CDR3 is TGTGCCAGCTCACCCGCCCGACTAGCGGGGGGGCTCCGCTTC.